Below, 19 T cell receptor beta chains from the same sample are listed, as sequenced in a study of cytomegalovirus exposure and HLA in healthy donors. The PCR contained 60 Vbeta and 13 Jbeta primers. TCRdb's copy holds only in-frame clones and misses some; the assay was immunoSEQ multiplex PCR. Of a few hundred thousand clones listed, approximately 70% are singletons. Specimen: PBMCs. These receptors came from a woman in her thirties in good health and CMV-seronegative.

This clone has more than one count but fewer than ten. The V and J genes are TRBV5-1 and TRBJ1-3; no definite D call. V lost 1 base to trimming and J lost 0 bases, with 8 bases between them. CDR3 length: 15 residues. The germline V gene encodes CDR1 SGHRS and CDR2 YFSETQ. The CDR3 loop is CASSLTPFSGNTIYF. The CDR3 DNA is TGCGCCAGCAGCTTGACACCATTCTCTGGAAACACCATATATTTT.

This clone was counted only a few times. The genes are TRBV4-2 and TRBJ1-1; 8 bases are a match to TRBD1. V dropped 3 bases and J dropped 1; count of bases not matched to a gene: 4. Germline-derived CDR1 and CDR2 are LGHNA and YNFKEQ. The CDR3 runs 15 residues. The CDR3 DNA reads TGTGCCAGCAGCCACGAACAGGGGGGGAACACTGAAGCTTTCTTT. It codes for CASSHEQGGNTEAFF.

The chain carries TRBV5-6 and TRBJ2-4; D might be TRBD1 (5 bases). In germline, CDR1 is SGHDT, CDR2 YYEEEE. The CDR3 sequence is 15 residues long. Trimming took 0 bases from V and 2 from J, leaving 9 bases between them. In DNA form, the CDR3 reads TGTGCCAGCAGCTTGGAGGGGCCGTCCAAAAACATTCAGTACTTC. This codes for CASSLEGPSKNIQYF.

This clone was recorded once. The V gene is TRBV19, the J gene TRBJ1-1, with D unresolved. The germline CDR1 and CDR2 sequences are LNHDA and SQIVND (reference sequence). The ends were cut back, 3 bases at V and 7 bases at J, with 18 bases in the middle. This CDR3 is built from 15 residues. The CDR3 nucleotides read TGTGCCAGTAGTATGGGAGTGGATACGTATGGTGAAGCTTTCTTT. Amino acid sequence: CASSMGVDTYGEAFF.

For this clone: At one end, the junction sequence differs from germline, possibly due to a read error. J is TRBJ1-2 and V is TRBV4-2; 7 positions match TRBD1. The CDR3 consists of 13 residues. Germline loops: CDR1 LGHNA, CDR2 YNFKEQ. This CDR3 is CASSPQGNGGHTF. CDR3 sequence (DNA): TGTGCCAGCAGCCCACAGGGGAATGGTGGCCACACCTTC.

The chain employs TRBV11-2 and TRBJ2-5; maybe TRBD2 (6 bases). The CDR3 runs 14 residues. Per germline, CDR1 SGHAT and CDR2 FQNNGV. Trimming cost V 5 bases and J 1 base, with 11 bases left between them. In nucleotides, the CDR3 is TGTGCCAGCAGCCGTGGGGACTTCCAAGAGACCCAGTACTTC. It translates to CASSRGDFQETQYF.

CDR3 nucleotides: TGTGCCAGCAGTCAAACCAGGGATTCACCCCTCCACTTT. It translates to CASSQTRDSPLHF. V and J are TRBV6-5 and TRBJ1-6, with D perhaps matching TRBD1 (5 bases). CDR1 MNHEY and CDR2 SVGAGI come from the germline V gene. The CDR3 has 13 amino acids. Trimming pared 5 bases from V and 8 bases from J, leaving 10 bases between.

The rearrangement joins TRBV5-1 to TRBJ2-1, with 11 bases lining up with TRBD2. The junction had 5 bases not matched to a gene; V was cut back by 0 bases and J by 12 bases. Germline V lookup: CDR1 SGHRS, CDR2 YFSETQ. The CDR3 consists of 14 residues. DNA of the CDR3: TGCGCCAGCAGCTTGGAGGCTAGCGGGGGGTCGCAGTTCTTC. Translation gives CASSLEASGGSQFF. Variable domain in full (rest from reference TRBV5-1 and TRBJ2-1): KAGVTQTPRYLIKTRGQQVTLSCSPISGHRSVSWYQQTPGQGLQFLFEYFSETQRNKGNFPGRFSGRQFSNSRSEMNVSTLELGDSALYLCASSLEASGGSQFFGPGTRLTVL.

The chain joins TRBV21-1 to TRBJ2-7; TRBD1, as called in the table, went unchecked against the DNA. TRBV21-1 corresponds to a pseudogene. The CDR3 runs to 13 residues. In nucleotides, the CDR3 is TGTGCCAGCAGGACAGGGCTGCCCTACGAGCAGTACTTC. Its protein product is CASRTGLPYEQYF.

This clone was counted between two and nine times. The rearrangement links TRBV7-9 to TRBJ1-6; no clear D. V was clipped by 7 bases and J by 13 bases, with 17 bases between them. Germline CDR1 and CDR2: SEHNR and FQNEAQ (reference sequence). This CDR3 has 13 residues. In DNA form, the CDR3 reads TGTGCCAGCACCTCAAGCGGCCGAACCCCCCTCCACTTT. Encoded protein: CASTSSGRTPLHF.

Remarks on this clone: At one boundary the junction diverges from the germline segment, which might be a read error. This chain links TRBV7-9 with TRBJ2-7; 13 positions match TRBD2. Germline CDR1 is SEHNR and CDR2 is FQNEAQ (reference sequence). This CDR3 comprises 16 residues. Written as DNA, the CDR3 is TGTGCTAGCAGCTCTATAGAGACTAGCGGGAGGTACGAGCAGTACTTC. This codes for CASSSIETSGRYEQYF.

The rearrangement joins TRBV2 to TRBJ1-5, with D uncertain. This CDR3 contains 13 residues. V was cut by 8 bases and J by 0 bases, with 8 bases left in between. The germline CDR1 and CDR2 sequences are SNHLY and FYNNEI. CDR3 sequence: CASRGYSNQPQHF. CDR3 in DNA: TGTGCCAGCCGGGGATATAGCAATCAGCCCCAGCATTTT. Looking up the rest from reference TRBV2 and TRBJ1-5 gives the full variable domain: EPEVTQTPSHQVTQMGQEVILRCVPISNHLYFYWYRQILGQKVEFLVSFYNNEISEKSEIFDDQFSVERPDGSNFTLKIRSTKLEDSAMYFCASRGYSNQPQHFGDGTRLSIL.

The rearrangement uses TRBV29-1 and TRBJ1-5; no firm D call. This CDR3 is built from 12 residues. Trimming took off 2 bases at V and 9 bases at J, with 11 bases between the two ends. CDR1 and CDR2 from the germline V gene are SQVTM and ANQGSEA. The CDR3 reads CSVETAAGPQHF. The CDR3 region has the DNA TGCAGCGTTGAAACGGCAGCGGGGCCCCAGCATTTT.

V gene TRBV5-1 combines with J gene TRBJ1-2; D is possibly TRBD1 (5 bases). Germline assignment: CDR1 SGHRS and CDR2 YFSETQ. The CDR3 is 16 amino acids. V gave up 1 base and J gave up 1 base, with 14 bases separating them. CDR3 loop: CASSLFKGALNYGYTF. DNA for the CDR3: TGCGCCAGCAGCTTGTTCAAAGGGGCCCTTAACTATGGCTACACCTTC. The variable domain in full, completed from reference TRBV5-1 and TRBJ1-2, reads KAGVTQTPRYLIKTRGQQVTLSCSPISGHRSVSWYQQTPGQGLQFLFEYFSETQRNKGNFPGRFSGRQFSNSRSEMNVSTLELGDSALYLCASSLFKGALNYGYTFGSGTRLTVV.

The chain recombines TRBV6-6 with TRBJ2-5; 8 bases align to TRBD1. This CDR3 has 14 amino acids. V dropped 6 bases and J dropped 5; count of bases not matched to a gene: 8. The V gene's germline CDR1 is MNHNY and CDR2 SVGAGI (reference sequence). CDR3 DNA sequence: TGTGCCAGCAGAAAGGACAGGGAAGAGGAGACCCAGTACTTC. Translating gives CASRKDREEETQYF.

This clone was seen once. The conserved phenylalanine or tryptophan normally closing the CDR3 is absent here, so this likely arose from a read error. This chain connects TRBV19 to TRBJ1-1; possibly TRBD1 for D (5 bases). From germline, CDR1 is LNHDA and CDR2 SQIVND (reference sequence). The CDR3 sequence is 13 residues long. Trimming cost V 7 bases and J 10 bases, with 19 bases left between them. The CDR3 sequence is CASTHRRGMGAFL. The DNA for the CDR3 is TGTGCCAGTACCCACAGGAGGGGTATGGGAGCTTTCCTT.

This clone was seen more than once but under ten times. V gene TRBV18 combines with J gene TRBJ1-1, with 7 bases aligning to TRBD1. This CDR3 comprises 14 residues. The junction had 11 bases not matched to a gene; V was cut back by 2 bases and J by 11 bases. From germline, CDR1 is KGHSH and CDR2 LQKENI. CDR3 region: CASSPGGGADLAFF. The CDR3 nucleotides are TGTGCCAGCTCACCAGGAGGGGGCGCGGATCTGGCTTTCTTT.

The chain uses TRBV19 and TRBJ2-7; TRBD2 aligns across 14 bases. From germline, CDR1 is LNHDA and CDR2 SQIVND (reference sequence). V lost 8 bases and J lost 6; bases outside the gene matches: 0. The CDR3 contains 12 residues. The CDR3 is CASGLAGGEQYF. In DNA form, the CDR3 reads TGTGCCAGTGGACTAGCGGGAGGCGAGCAGTACTTC.

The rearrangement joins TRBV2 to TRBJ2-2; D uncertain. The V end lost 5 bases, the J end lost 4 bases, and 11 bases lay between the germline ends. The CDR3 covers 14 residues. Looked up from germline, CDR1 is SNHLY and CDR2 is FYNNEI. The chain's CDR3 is CASSKTPVTGELFF. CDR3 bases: TGTGCCAGCAGTAAGACACCCGTCACCGGGGAGCTGTTTTTT.